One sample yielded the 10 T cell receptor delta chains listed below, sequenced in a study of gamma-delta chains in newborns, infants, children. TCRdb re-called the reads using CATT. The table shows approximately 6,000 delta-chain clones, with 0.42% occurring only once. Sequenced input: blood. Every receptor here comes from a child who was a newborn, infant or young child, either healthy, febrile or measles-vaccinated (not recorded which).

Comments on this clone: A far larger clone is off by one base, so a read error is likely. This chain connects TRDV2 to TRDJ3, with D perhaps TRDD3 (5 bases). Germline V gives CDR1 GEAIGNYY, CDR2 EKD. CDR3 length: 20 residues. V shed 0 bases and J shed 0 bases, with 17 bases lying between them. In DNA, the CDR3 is TGTGCCTGTGACACCGTACTGTGGGATCCAGACTCCTGGGACACCCGACAGATGTTTTTC. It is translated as CACDTVLWDPDSWDTRQMFF.

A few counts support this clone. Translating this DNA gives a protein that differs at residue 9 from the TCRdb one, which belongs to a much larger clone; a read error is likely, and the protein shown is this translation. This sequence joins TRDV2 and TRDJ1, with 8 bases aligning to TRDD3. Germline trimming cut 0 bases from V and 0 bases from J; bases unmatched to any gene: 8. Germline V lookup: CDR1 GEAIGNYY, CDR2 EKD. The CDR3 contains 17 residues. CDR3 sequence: CACDTVLGAGYTDKLIF. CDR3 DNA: TGTGCCTGTGACACCGTACTGGGGGCCGGGTACACCGATAAACTCATCTTT.

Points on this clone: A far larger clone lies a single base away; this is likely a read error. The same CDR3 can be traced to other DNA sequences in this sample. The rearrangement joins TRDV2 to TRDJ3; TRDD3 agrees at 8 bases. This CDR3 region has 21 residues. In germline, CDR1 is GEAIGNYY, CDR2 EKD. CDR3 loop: CACDTVSTGGPSSWDTRQMFF. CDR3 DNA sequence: TGTGCCTGTGACACCGTAAGTACTGGGGGTCCGAGCTCCTGGGACACCCGGCAGATGTTTTTC.

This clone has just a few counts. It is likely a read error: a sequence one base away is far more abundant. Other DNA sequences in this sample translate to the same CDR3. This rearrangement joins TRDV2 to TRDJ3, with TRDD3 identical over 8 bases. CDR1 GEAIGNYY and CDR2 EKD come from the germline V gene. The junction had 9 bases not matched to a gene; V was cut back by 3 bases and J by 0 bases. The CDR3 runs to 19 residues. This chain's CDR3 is CACDPTGGPSSWDTRQMFF. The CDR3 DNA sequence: TGTGCCTGTGACCCTACTGGGGGTCCCAGCTCCTGGGACACCCGACAGATGTTTTTC.

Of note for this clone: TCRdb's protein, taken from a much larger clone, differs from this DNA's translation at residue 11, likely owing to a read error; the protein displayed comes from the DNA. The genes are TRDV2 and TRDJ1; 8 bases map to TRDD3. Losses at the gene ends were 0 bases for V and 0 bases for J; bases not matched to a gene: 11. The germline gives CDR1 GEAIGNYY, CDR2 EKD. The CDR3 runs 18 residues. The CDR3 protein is CACDTVLGIPPYTDKLIF. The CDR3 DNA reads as TGTGCCTGTGACACCGTACTGGGGATACCTCCGTACACCGATAAACTCATCTTT.

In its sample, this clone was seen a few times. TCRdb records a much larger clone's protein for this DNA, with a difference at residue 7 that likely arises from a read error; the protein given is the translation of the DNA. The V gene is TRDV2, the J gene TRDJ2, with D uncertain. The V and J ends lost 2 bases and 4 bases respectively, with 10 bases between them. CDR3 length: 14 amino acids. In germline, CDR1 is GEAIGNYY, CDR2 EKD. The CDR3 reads CACDKLRETAQLFF. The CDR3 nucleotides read TGTGCCTGTGACAAACTGAGGGAGACAGCACAACTCTTCTTT.

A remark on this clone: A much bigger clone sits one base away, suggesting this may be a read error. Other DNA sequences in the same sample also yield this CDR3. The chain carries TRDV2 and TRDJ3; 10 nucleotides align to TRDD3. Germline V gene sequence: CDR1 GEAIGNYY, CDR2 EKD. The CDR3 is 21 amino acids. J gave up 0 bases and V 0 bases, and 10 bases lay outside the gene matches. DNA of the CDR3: TGTGCCTGTGACACCGGGTGGGGGATACCTAAACGCTCCTGGGACACCCGACAGATGTTTTTC. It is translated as CACDTGWGIPKRSWDTRQMFF.

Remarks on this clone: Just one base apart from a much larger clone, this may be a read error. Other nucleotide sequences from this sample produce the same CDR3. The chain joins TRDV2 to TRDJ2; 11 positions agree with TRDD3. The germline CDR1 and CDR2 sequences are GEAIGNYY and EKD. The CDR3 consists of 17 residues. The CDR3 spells CACDVLGDKNLTAQLFF. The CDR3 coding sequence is TGTGCCTGTGATGTACTGGGGGATAAAAATTTGACGGCACAACTCTTCTTT.

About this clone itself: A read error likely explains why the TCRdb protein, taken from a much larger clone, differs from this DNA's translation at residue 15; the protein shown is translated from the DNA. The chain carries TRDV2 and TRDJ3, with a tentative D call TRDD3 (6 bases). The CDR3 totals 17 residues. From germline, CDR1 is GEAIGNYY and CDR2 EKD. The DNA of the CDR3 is TGTGCCTGTGACACCTGGGGGTTCGCCTGGGACACCCGACAGAGGTTTTTC. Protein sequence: CACDTWGFAWDTRQRFF.

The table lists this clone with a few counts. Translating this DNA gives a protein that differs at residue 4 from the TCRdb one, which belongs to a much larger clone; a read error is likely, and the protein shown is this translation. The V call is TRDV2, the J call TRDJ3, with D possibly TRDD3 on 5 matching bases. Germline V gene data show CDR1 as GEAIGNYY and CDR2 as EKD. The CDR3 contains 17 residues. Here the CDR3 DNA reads TGTGCCTGTGTCACCGGGGGCTCATCCTGGGACACCCGACAGATGTTTTTC. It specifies CACVTGGSSWDTRQMFF.